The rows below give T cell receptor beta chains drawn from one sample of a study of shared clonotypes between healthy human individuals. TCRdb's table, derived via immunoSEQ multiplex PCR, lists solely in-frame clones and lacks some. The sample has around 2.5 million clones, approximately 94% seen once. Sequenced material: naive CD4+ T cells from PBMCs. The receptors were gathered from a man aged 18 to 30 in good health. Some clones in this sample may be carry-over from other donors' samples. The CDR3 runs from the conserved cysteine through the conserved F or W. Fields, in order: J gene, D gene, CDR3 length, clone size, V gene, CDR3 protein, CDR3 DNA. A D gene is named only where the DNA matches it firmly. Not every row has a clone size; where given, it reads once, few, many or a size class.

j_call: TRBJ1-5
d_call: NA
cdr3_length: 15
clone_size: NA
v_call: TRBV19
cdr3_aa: CASSIRYYSNQPQHF
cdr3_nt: TGTGCCAGTAGTATAAGGTACTATAGCAATCAGCCCCAGCATTTT

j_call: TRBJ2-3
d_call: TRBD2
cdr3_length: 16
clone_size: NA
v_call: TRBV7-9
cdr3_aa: CASSSTSGRPTDTQYF
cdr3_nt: TGTGCCAGCAGCTCGACTAGCGGGAGACCCACAGATACGCAGTATTTT

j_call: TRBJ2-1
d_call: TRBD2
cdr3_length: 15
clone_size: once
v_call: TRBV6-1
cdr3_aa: CASSLAGGYYNEQFF
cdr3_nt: TGTGCCAGCAGCCTAGCGGGAGGGTATTACAATGAGCAGTTCTTC

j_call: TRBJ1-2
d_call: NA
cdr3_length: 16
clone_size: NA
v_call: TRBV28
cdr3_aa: CASSEAVAGSNYGYTF
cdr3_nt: TGTGCCAGCAGTGAAGCCGTAGCAGGGTCTAACTATGGCTACACCTTC

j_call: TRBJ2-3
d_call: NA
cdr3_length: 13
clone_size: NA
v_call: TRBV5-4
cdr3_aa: CASSQGVTDTQYF
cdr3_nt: TGTGCCAGCAGTCAAGGGGTCACAGATACGCAGTATTTT

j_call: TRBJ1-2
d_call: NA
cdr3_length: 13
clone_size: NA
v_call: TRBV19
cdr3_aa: CASSMYNNYGYTF
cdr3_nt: TGTGCCAGTAGTATGTACAATAACTATGGCTACACCTTC

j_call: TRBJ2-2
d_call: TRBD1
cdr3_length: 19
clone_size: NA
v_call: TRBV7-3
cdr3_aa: CASSPGTGGAAPNTGELFF
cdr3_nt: TGTGCCAGCAGCCCCGGGACAGGGGGCGCGGCACCCAACACCGGGGAGCTGTTTTTT

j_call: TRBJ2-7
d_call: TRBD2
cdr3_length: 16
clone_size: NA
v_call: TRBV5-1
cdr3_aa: CASSLGPSGSSYEQYF
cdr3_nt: TGCGCCAGCAGCTTGGGTCCCAGCGGGAGCTCCTACGAGCAGTACTTC

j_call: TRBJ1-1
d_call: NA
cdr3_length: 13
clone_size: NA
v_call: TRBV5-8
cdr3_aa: CASSGWGGAEAFF
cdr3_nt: TGTGCCAGCAGCGGCTGGGGAGGGGCTGAAGCTTTCTTT

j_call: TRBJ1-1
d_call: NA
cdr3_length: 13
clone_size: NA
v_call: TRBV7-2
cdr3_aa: CASSLAMGTEAFF
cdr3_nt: TGTGCCAGCAGCCTAGCAATGGGCACTGAAGCTTTCTTT

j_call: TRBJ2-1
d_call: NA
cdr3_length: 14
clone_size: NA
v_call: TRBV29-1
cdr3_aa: CSVERGYSYNEQFF
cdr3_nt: TGCAGCGTTGAACGCGGATACTCCTACAATGAGCAGTTCTTC

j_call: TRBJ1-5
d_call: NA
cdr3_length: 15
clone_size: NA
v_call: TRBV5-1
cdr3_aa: CASSLDGSSNQPQHF
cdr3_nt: TGCGCCAGCAGCTTGGACGGGAGTTCCAATCAGCCCCAGCATTTT

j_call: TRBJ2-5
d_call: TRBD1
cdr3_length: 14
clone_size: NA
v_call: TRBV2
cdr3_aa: CASSELSRGETQYF
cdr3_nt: TGTGCCAGCAGTGAGCTGTCCAGGGGGGAGACCCAGTACTTC

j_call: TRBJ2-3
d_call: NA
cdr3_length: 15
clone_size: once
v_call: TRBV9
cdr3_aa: CASSVVDQGTDTQYF
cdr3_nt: TGTGCCAGCAGCGTAGTAGATCAGGGCACAGATACGCAGTATTTT

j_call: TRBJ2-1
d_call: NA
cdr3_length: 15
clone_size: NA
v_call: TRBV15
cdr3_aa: CATRSESLSYNEQFF
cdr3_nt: TGTGCCACCAGGTCAGAGTCACTCTCCTACAATGAGCAGTTCTTC

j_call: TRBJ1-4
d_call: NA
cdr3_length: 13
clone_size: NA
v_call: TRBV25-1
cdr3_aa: CASTSDLDEKLFF
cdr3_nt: TGTGCCAGCACGTCCGATCTGGATGAAAAACTGTTTTTT

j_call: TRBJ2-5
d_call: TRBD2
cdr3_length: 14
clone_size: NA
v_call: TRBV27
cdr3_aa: CASRASGRVETQYF
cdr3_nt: TGTGCCAGCAGGGCTAGCGGGAGGGTGGAGACCCAGTACTTC

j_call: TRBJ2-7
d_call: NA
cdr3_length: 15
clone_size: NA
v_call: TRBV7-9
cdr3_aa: CASSFGQDPSYEQYF
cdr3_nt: TGTGCCAGCAGCTTCGGGCAGGACCCCTCCTACGAGCAGTACTTC

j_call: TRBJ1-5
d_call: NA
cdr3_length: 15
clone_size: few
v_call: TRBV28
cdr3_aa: CASSSPRGGNQPQHF
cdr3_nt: TGTGCCAGCAGTTCCCCGAGGGGGGGCAATCAGCCCCAGCATTTT

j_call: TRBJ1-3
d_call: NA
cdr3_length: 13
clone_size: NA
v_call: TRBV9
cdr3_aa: CASSRGSGNTIYF
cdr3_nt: TGTGCCAGCAGCCGGGGGTCTGGAAACACCATATATTTT

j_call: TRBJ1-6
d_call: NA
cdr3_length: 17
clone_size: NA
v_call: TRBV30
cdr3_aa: CAWSAAWTSSYNSPLHF
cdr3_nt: TGTGCCTGGAGCGCTGCCTGGACAAGCTCCTATAATTCACCCCTCCACTTT

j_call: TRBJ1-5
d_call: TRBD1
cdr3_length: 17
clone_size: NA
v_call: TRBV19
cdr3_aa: CASTNPLRGPGVQPQHF
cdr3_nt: TGTGCCAGTACCAACCCTCTCAGGGGGCCGGGGGTTCAGCCCCAGCATTTT

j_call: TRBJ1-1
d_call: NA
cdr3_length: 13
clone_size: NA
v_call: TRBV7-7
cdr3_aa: CASSLARGTEAFF
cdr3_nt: TGTGCCAGCAGCTTAGCGAGGGGGACAGAAGCTTTCTTT

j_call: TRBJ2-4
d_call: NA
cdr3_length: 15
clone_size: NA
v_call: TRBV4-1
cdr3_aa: CASSPLGSAKNIQYF
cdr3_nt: TGCGCCAGCAGCCCCCTGGGCAGCGCCAAAAACATTCAGTACTTC

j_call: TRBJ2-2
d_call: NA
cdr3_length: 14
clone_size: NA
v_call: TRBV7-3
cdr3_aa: CASSLSGNTGELFF
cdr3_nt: TGTGCCAGCAGCTTGTCGGGGAACACCGGGGAGCTGTTTTTT

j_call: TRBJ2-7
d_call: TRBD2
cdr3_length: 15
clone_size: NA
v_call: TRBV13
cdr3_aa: CASSLAASGSYEQYF
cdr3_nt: TGTGCCAGCAGCTTAGCGGCTAGCGGCTCCTACGAGCAGTACTTC

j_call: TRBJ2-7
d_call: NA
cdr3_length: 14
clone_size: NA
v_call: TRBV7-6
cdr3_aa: CASSPEASSYEQYF
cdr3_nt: TGTGCCAGCAGCCCAGAGGCTAGCTCCTACGAGCAGTACTTC

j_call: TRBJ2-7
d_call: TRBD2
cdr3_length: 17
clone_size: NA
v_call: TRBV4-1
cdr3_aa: CASSQSRLAGGSYEQYF
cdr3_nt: TGCGCCAGCAGCCAGAGCAGACTAGCGGGAGGATCCTACGAGCAGTACTTC

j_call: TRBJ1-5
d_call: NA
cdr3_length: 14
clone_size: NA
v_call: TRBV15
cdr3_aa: CATSRDRGTQPQHF
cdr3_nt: TGTGCCACCAGCAGAGATAGAGGGACTCAGCCCCAGCATTTT

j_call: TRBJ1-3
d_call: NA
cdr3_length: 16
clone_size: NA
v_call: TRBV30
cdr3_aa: CAWGKKGQSFGNTIYF
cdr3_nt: TGTGCCTGGGGAAAAAAGGGGCAGTCTTTCGGAAACACCATATATTTT

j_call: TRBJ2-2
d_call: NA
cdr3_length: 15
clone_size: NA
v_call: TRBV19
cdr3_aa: CASSLLASGAGELFF
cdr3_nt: TGTGCCAGTAGTTTACTAGCCTCGGGGGCCGGGGAGCTGTTTTTT

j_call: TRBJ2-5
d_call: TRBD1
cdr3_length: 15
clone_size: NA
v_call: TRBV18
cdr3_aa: CASSLGQGGSETQYF
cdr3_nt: TGTGCCAGCTCACTCGGACAGGGTGGATCCGAGACCCAGTACTTC

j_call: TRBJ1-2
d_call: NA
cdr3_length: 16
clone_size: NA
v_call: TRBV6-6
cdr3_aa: CASSYEGGPNPYGYTF
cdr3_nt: TGTGCCAGCAGTTACGAGGGGGGGCCAAACCCCTATGGCTACACCTTC

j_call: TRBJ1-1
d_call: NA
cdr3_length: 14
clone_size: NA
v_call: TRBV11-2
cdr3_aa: CASSLDRPELGAEF
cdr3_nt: TGTGCCAGCAGCTTAGATCGACCGGAGCTCGGAGCCGAATTT

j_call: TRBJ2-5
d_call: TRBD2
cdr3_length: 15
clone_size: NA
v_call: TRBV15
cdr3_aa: CATSRSGAIQETQYF
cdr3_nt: TGTGCCACCAGCCGTAGCGGGGCGATCCAAGAGACCCAGTACTTC

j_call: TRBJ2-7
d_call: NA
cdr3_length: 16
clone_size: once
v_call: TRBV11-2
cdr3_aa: CASSLVGVGPSYEQYF
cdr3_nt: TGTGCCAGCAGCTTAGTAGGGGTGGGTCCCTCCTACGAGCAGTACTTC

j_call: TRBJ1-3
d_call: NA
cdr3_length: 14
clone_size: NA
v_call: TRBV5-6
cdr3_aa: CASSPQGSGNTIYF
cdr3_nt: TGTGCCAGCAGCCCCCAAGGCTCTGGAAACACCATATATTTT

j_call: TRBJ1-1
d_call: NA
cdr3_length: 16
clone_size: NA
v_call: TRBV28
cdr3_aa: CASSLKVGFLDTEAFF
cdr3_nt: TGTGCCAGCAGCCTAAAGGTTGGGTTTTTGGACACTGAAGCTTTCTTT

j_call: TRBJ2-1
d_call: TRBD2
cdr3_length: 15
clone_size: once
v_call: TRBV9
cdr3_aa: CASSVEGTSFNEQFF
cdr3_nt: TGTGCCAGCAGCGTAGAGGGGACTAGCTTCAATGAGCAGTTCTTC

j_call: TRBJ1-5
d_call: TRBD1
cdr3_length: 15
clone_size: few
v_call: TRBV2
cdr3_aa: CAGRDRATGNQPQHF
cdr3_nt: TGTGCCGGCCGGGACAGGGCGACCGGCAATCAGCCCCAGCATTTT

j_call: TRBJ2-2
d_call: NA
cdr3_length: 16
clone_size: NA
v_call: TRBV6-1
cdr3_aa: CASSERAGRAYGELFF
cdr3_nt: TGTGCCAGCAGTGAAAGGGCAGGAAGGGCATACGGGGAGCTGTTTTTT

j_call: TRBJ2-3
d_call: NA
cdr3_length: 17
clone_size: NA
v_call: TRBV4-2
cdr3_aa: CASSQGSTRLSTDTQYF
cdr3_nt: TGTGCCAGCAGCCAAGGGTCGACGCGGTTAAGCACAGATACGCAGTATTTT

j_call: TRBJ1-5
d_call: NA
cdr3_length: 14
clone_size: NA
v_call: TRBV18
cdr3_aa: CASSPSREKQPQHF
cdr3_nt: TGTGCCAGCTCACCATCCAGGGAGAAACAGCCCCAGCATTTT

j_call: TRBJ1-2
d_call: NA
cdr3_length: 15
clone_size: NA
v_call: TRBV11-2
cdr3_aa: CASSLPGRKSYGYTF
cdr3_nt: TGTGCCAGCAGCTTACCGGGACGTAAGTCCTATGGCTACACCTTC

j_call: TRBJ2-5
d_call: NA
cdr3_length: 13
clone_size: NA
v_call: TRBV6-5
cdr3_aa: CASTGRGGETQYF
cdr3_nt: TGTGCCAGCACAGGCAGGGGTGGCGAGACCCAGTACTTC

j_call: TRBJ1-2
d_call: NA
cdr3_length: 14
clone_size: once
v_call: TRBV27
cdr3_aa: CASSLFPMGNGYTF
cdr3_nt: TGTGCCAGCAGTTTATTCCCAATGGGTAATGGCTACACCTTC

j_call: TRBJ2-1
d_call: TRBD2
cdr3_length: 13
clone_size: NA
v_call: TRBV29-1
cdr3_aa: CSPKTSGIDEQFF
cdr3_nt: TGCAGCCCCAAGACTAGCGGAATAGATGAGCAGTTCTTC

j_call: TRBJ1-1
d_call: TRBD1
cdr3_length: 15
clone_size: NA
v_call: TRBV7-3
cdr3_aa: CASSLGTGTVTEAFF
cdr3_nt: TGTGCCAGCAGCTTAGGGACAGGGACGGTCACTGAAGCTTTCTTT

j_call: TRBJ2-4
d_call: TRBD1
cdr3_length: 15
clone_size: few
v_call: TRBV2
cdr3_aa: CASRWDREGENIQYF
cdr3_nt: TGTGCCAGCAGGTGGGACAGGGAGGGAGAAAACATTCAGTACTTC

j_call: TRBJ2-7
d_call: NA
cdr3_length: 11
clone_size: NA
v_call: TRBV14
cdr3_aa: CASSREDEQYF
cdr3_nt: TGTGCCAGCAGTCGAGAAGACGAGCAGTACTTC

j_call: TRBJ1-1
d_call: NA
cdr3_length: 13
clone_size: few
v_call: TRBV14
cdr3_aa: CASSQDFGTEAFF
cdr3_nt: TGTGCCAGCAGCCAAGATTTCGGCACTGAAGCTTTCTTT

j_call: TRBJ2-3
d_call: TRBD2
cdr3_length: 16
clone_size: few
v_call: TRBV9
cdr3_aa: CASSVFSGVSTDTQYF
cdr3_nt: TGTGCCAGCAGCGTATTCAGCGGGGTGAGCACAGATACGCAGTATTTT

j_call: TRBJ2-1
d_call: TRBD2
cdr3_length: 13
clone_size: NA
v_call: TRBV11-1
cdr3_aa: CASSQQASGTMFF
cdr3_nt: TGTGCCAGCAGCCAACAGGCGAGCGGGACGATGTTCTTC

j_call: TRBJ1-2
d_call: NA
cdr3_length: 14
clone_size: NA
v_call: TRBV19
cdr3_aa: CASKYLGLNYGYTF
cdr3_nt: TGTGCCAGTAAATATTTGGGACTTAACTATGGCTACACCTTC

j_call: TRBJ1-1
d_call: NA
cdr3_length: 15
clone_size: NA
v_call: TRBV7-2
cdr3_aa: CASSLGRGLDTEAFF
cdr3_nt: TGTGCCAGCAGCTTAGGTCGGGGGCTAGACACTGAAGCTTTCTTT